This is a list of T cell receptor beta chains from one sample in a study of blood T cells in healthy people across ages. TCRdb itself ran the 5' RACE reads through MiXCR, one entry per CDR3 protein. The sample lists 750,000 or so distinct CDR3 sequences, around a quarter occurring once. A further study also used this sample, focusing on T cells of mothers and their children.

The sequenced material came from blood. The receptors were sampled from a boy aged 5 to 17 in good health. Each CDR3 is given with its conserved first and last residue. D genes are given only for firm matches. The size of a clone is reported for some rows only, either as once, few or many, or as a class for expanded clones.

15	TRBJ1-1	TRBV7-9	TRBD1	few	TGTGCCAGCAGCTTAGGGGACAGGGGAGTAACTGAAGCTTTCTTT	CASSLGDRGVTEAFF
15	TRBJ2-5	TRBV20-1	TRBD2	NA	TGCAGTGCTAGAGTAGCGGGAGGATTCCAAGAGACCCAGTACTTC	CSARVAGGFQETQYF
16	TRBJ1-4	TRBV27	NA	NA	TGTGCCAGCAGTTTATACGCATTTGCAACTAATGAAAAACTGTTTTTT	CASSLYAFATNEKLFF
16	TRBJ2-1	TRBV20-1	TRBD2	NA	TGCAGTGCTAGGCCTCTAGCGGGAGGGCTCGGGGATGAGCAGTTCTTC	CSARPLAGGLGDEQFF
11	TRBJ2-1	TRBV6-6	TRBD2	few	TGTGCCAGCAGTTTAGCGGGAGGTGAATTCTTC	CASSLAGGEFF
13	TRBJ1-2	TRBV20-1	NA	few	TGCAGTGCCAGTGACGGAGTAGACTATGGCTACACCTTC	CSASDGVDYGYTF
12	TRBJ2-7	TRBV6-2/TRBV6-3	TRBD1	few	TGTGCCAGCAGTTACTCCGGGACAGGTCTGTACTTC	CASSYSGTGLYF
15	TRBJ2-1	TRBV20-1	NA	NA	TGCAGTGCTGTCCCCGAGACTCATTCCTACAATGAGCAGTTCTTC	CSAVPETHSYNEQFF
16	TRBJ2-5	TRBV12-3/TRBV12-4	NA	NA	TGTGCCAGCAGTTTATCTCAGGGGTTTCCCCAAGAGACCCAGTACTTC	CASSLSQGFPQETQYF
16	TRBJ2-7	TRBV7-9	NA	NA	TGTGCCAGCAGCGCCGGCTCGGGACCAAGCTCCTACGAGCAGTACTTC	CASSAGSGPSSYEQYF
13	TRBJ2-1	TRBV5-1	TRBD2	few	TGCGCCAGCACTAGCGGGGGGGGTAATGAGCAGTTCTTC	CASTSGGGNEQFF
15	TRBJ2-5	TRBV11-2	NA	NA	TGTGCCAGCAGCTTAGCCCGACCGGGGGAAGAGACCCAGTACTTC	CASSLARPGEETQYF
13	TRBJ1-2	TRBV28	NA	few	TGTGCCAGCAGTTTATGGCAACCCTATGGCTACACCTTC	CASSLWQPYGYTF
12	TRBJ1-1	TRBV7-9	NA	NA	TGTGCCAGCAGCCCCCACCACACTGAAGCTTTCTTT	CASSPHHTEAFF
13	TRBJ2-1	TRBV27	TRBD1	NA	TGTGCCAGCAGTGGGACAGAAGGCAATGAGCAGTTCTTC	CASSGTEGNEQFF
15	TRBJ2-7	TRBV4-2	NA	few	TGTGCCAGCAGCCAAGAGTCAGGGGGGTACTACGAGCAGTACTTC	CASSQESGGYYEQYF
17	TRBJ2-5	TRBV3-1	TRBD2	many	TGTGCCAGCAGCCAAGATTTCAGCGGGGGGGCCGGAGAGACCCAGTACTTC	CASSQDFSGGAGETQYF
13	TRBJ2-7	TRBV27	TRBD1	NA	TGTGCCTGCGCTCCGGGACAGGGGAGCGAGCAGTACTTC	CACAPGQGSEQYF
16	TRBJ2-5	TRBV24-1	TRBD1	NA	TGTGCCACCAGTGATTTGACGGGACAGGATCAAGAGACCCAGTACTTC	CATSDLTGQDQETQYF
13	TRBJ2-7	TRBV4-1	NA	few	TGCGCCAGCAGCAACGCGGGATCCTACGAGCAGTACTTC	CASSNAGSYEQYF
14	TRBJ1-5	TRBV2	NA	few	TGTGCCAGCAGTCTCGGAGACGGCAATCAGCCCCAGCATTTT	CASSLGDGNQPQHF
16	TRBJ2-1	TRBV7-2	TRBD1	NA	TGTGCCAGCAGCTTAGTTGGACAGGGTCCCTACAATGAGCAGTTCTTC	CASSLVGQGPYNEQFF
16	TRBJ2-5	TRBV4-2	TRBD2	NA	TGTGCCAGCAGCCAATTAGGAGTAGCGGGGGAAGAGACCCAGTACTTC	CASSQLGVAGEETQYF
14	TRBJ2-7	TRBV28	NA	NA	TGTGCCAGCAGTTATCAGTCCAGGGCCTACGAGCAGTACTTC	CASSYQSRAYEQYF
15	TRBJ2-1	TRBV11-2	TRBD2	NA	TGTGCCAGCAGCTTAACCGGGACTAGGGGCAATGAGCAGTTCTTC	CASSLTGTRGNEQFF
14	TRBJ1-2	TRBV20-1	TRBD1	few	TGCAGTGCTAGAGACCCGGGACAGGCGGGGGGCTACACCTTC	CSARDPGQAGGYTF